A selection of T cell receptor beta chains follows, all from one sample in a study of shared clonotypes between healthy human individuals. Data came from immunoSEQ multiplex PCR; TCRdb stores just in-frame clones and leaves some out. The sample yields about 2.4 million clones, 90% to 95% seen once. The sequenced material came from naive CD4+ T cells from PBMCs. The source of these receptors is a man aged 18 to 30 in good health. Some clones in this sample may be carry-over from other donors' samples. Each CDR3 is given with its conserved first and last residue. D genes are given only for firm matches. Not all rows give a size; the values are once, few, many and, for expanded clones, a class.

clone size: -; J gene: TRBJ2-7; V gene: TRBV18; D gene: -; CDR3 DNA: TGTGCCAGCTCACCAGTCCAGGGTCCTATCTACGAGCAGTACTTC; CDR3 protein: CASSPVQGPIYEQYF
clone size: -; J gene: TRBJ2-7; V gene: TRBV27; D gene: TRBD1; CDR3 DNA: TGTGCCAGCATGGGACAGGGAAACTACGAGCAGTACTTC; CDR3 protein: CASMGQGNYEQYF
clone size: few; J gene: TRBJ1-1; V gene: TRBV20-1; D gene: -; CDR3 DNA: TGCAGTGCCAAAGGGAACACTGAAGCTTTCTTT; CDR3 protein: CSAKGNTEAFF
clone size: once; J gene: TRBJ2-3; V gene: TRBV6-6; D gene: TRBD1; CDR3 DNA: TGTGCCAGCGGCCCCGGGACAGGGGGCGATACGCAGTATTTT; CDR3 protein: CASGPGTGGDTQYF
clone size: -; J gene: TRBJ2-7; V gene: TRBV10-3; D gene: TRBD1; CDR3 DNA: TGTGCCATCGCCCGGGGACAGGGGAAGAAGGAGCAGTACTTC; CDR3 protein: CAIARGQGKKEQYF
clone size: -; J gene: TRBJ2-1; V gene: TRBV30; D gene: -; CDR3 DNA: TGTGCCTGGACCTCAAGCCAGCGGAACAGCTCCTACAATGAGCAGTTCTTC; CDR3 protein: CAWTSSQRNSSYNEQFF
clone size: -; J gene: TRBJ1-2; V gene: TRBV19; D gene: -; CDR3 DNA: TGTGCCAGTATTACGTCGGGGGATCTTGGCTACACCTTC; CDR3 protein: CASITSGDLGYTF
clone size: -; J gene: TRBJ1-5; V gene: TRBV4-2; D gene: -; CDR3 DNA: TGTGCCAGCAGCCCCGAATTATTCGGCCAGCCCCAGCATTTT; CDR3 protein: CASSPELFGQPQHF
clone size: -; J gene: TRBJ2-7; V gene: TRBV7-9; D gene: TRBD2; CDR3 DNA: TGTGCCAGCAGCTTAGATTCGGGGGAAGCTAGCGGGAGTGGCTACGAGCAGTACTTC; CDR3 protein: CASSLDSGEASGSGYEQYF
clone size: -; J gene: TRBJ2-3; V gene: TRBV5-1; D gene: TRBD1; CDR3 DNA: TGCGCCAGCAGCCGTGGACAGGGCCCATTCACAGATACGCAGTATTTT; CDR3 protein: CASSRGQGPFTDTQYF
clone size: -; J gene: TRBJ2-3; V gene: TRBV6-1; D gene: TRBD1; CDR3 DNA: TGTGCCAGCAGTGACAGGGGGCTGACAGATACGCAGTATTTT; CDR3 protein: CASSDRGLTDTQYF
clone size: -; J gene: TRBJ1-6; V gene: TRBV6-5; D gene: -; CDR3 DNA: TGTGCCAGCTTTTCCTCCTATAATTCACCCCTCCACTTT; CDR3 protein: CASFSSYNSPLHF
clone size: -; J gene: TRBJ1-5; V gene: TRBV19; D gene: -; CDR3 DNA: TGTGCCAGTAGCCCACAGGGTTATAGCAATCAGCCCCAGCATTTT; CDR3 protein: CASSPQGYSNQPQHF
clone size: -; J gene: TRBJ2-1; V gene: TRBV9; D gene: TRBD2; CDR3 DNA: TGTGCCAGCAGCACTAGCGGTGCCTACAATGAGCAGTTCTTC; CDR3 protein: CASSTSGAYNEQFF
clone size: -; J gene: TRBJ1-5; V gene: TRBV4-1; D gene: -; CDR3 DNA: TGCGCCAGCAGCCAAGAACCGGGTCAGCCCCAGCATTTT; CDR3 protein: CASSQEPGQPQHF
clone size: once; J gene: TRBJ1-5; V gene: TRBV6-1; D gene: -; CDR3 DNA: TGTGCCAGCAGTGAAGCGGGGAGGGGGATCAATCAGCCCCAGCATTTT; CDR3 protein: CASSEAGRGINQPQHF
clone size: many; J gene: TRBJ2-2; V gene: TRBV7-9; D gene: TRBD2; CDR3 DNA: TGTGCCAGCAGCCCTAGCCCTAGGACTAGCGGGAGGAACACCGGGGAGCTGTTTTTT; CDR3 protein: CASSPSPRTSGRNTGELFF
clone size: -; J gene: TRBJ2-2; V gene: TRBV15; D gene: -; CDR3 DNA: TGTGCCACCAGCAGAGATATGTCCGGGGAGCTGTTTTTT; CDR3 protein: CATSRDMSGELFF
clone size: -; J gene: TRBJ2-7; V gene: TRBV19; D gene: -; CDR3 DNA: TGTGCCAGTAGTATAGGCCCAGTAGGCGAGCAGTACTTC; CDR3 protein: CASSIGPVGEQYF
clone size: -; J gene: TRBJ2-2; V gene: TRBV19; D gene: TRBD2; CDR3 DNA: TGTGCCAGTAGTTTCGGACTAGCGGGGAACACCGGGGAGCTGTTTTTT; CDR3 protein: CASSFGLAGNTGELFF
clone size: -; J gene: TRBJ2-7; V gene: TRBV5-4; D gene: TRBD2; CDR3 DNA: TGTGCCAGCAGCTTCGGGCTAGCGGGAGTCTACGAGCAGTACTTC; CDR3 protein: CASSFGLAGVYEQYF
clone size: -; J gene: TRBJ1-5; V gene: TRBV29-1; D gene: -; CDR3 DNA: TGCAGCGTTGCATCGACGGGGAGGGATCAGCCCCAGCATTTT; CDR3 protein: CSVASTGRDQPQHF
clone size: -; J gene: TRBJ1-2; V gene: TRBV7-2; D gene: -; CDR3 DNA: TGTGCCAGCAGCCCCGGCCACGCGGGGGGCTACACCTTC; CDR3 protein: CASSPGHAGGYTF
clone size: once; J gene: TRBJ2-2; V gene: TRBV15; D gene: TRBD1; CDR3 DNA: TGTGCCACCAGCAGACCTTCCGGGACAGGGTCCCCCGGGGAGCTGTTTTTT; CDR3 protein: CATSRPSGTGSPGELFF
clone size: -; J gene: TRBJ2-7; V gene: TRBV7-9; D gene: -; CDR3 DNA: TGTGCCAGCAGCCCCGGATCAGCCACAACAATATACGAGCAGTACTTC; CDR3 protein: CASSPGSATTIYEQYF
clone size: once; J gene: TRBJ2-5; V gene: TRBV2; D gene: -; CDR3 DNA: TGTGCCAGCAGTGAAAGATACCTCACGTACCGGGCCCAAGAGACCCAGTACTTC; CDR3 protein: CASSERYLTYRAQETQYF
clone size: -; J gene: TRBJ2-1; V gene: TRBV29-1; D gene: TRBD1; CDR3 DNA: TGCAGCGTTTGTGACAGGGGGCATGACAATGAGCAGTTCTTC; CDR3 protein: CSVCDRGHDNEQFF
clone size: once; J gene: TRBJ1-5; V gene: TRBV5-1; D gene: TRBD1; CDR3 DNA: TGCGCCAGCAGCTTACTTCCTACAGGGGCTAATCAGCCCCAGCATTTT; CDR3 protein: CASSLLPTGANQPQHF
clone size: once; J gene: TRBJ2-1; V gene: TRBV28; D gene: -; CDR3 DNA: TGTGCCAGCAGTACCCACCGGGGAATCGATGAGCAGTTCTTC; CDR3 protein: CASSTHRGIDEQFF
clone size: -; J gene: TRBJ1-5; V gene: TRBV21-1; D gene: -; CDR3 DNA: TGTGCCAGCAGCAAATGCGGGACGGGGAATAGCAATCAGCCCCAGCATTTT; CDR3 protein: CASSKCGTGNSNQPQHF
clone size: -; J gene: TRBJ2-2; V gene: TRBV2; D gene: -; CDR3 DNA: TGTGCCAGCAGTGAATGGCGAGACACCGGGGAGCTGTTTTTT; CDR3 protein: CASSEWRDTGELFF
clone size: -; J gene: TRBJ1-6; V gene: TRBV5-1; D gene: -; CDR3 DNA: TGCGCCAGCAGCTTGGCCCCGGGGGTAGCCCTCCACTTT; CDR3 protein: CASSLAPGVALHF
clone size: -; J gene: TRBJ2-7; V gene: TRBV5-1; D gene: -; CDR3 DNA: TGCGCCAGCAGTCGGGACGGGCCCTACGAGCAGTACTTC; CDR3 protein: CASSRDGPYEQYF
clone size: -; J gene: TRBJ2-5; V gene: TRBV20-1; D gene: -; CDR3 DNA: TGCAGTGGTCAGGACCAAGAGACCCAGTACTTC; CDR3 protein: CSGQDQETQYF
clone size: -; J gene: TRBJ2-7; V gene: TRBV18; D gene: -; CDR3 DNA: TGTGCCAGCTCACCCCCCTCAACGTCCGAGCAGTACTTC; CDR3 protein: CASSPPSTSEQYF
clone size: -; J gene: TRBJ1-5; V gene: TRBV28; D gene: TRBD1; CDR3 DNA: TGTGCCAGCAGTTTACCTGGGACAGCTTCTAGCAATCAGCCCCAGCATTTT; CDR3 protein: CASSLPGTASSNQPQHF
clone size: -; J gene: TRBJ2-5; V gene: TRBV10-3; D gene: -; CDR3 DNA: TGTGCCATCAGTGAGGCGCCGAGGGGGGTGGAGACCCAGTACTTC; CDR3 protein: CAISEAPRGVETQYF
clone size: few; J gene: TRBJ1-5; V gene: TRBV2; D gene: TRBD1; CDR3 DNA: TGTGCCAGCAGGGGCCCAGGGGGCGCGGGGCAGCCCCAGCATTTT; CDR3 protein: CASRGPGGAGQPQHF
clone size: few; J gene: TRBJ1-1; V gene: TRBV18; D gene: -; CDR3 DNA: TGTGCCAGCTCACCGATGACAGTCTGGGCTGAAGCTTTCTTT; CDR3 protein: CASSPMTVWAEAFF
clone size: -; J gene: TRBJ1-5; V gene: TRBV2; D gene: -; CDR3 DNA: TGTGCCAGCAGTGGTGGCAGCCGAGGAGGCAATCAGCCCCAGCATTTT; CDR3 protein: CASSGGSRGGNQPQHF
clone size: -; J gene: TRBJ2-7; V gene: TRBV28; D gene: -; CDR3 DNA: TGTGCCAGCAGTCTGGCGGGACTGACCTTCTACGAGCAGTACTTC; CDR3 protein: CASSLAGLTFYEQYF
clone size: -; J gene: TRBJ1-2; V gene: TRBV28; D gene: -; CDR3 DNA: TGTGCCAGCAGTCCAGGGTCTCTTAACTATGGCTACACCTTC; CDR3 protein: CASSPGSLNYGYTF
clone size: -; J gene: TRBJ1-5; V gene: TRBV4-2; D gene: -; CDR3 DNA: TGTGCCAGCAGCCCCCGGGGAGGGGCAGGCAATCAGCCCCAGCATTTT; CDR3 protein: CASSPRGGAGNQPQHF
clone size: -; J gene: TRBJ1-5; V gene: TRBV5-1; D gene: -; CDR3 DNA: TGCGCCAGCATGGGAAAGCCCCAGCATTTT; CDR3 protein: CASMGKPQHF
clone size: few; J gene: TRBJ1-1; V gene: TRBV5-1; D gene: -; CDR3 DNA: TGCGCCAGCAGCCTGACGACGGATAACACTGAAGCTTTCTTT; CDR3 protein: CASSLTTDNTEAFF
clone size: -; J gene: TRBJ2-1; V gene: TRBV9; D gene: -; CDR3 DNA: TGTGCCAGCAGCGTAGGGCGGAGGCAGTTCTTC; CDR3 protein: CASSVGRRQFF
clone size: once; J gene: TRBJ2-3; V gene: TRBV4-3; D gene: TRBD2; CDR3 DNA: TGCGCCAGCAGCCAGGGACTAGCGGGAGTTGCGGTCACAGATACGCAGTATTTT; CDR3 protein: CASSQGLAGVAVTDTQYF
clone size: -; J gene: TRBJ1-1; V gene: TRBV28; D gene: -; CDR3 DNA: TGTGCCAGCATAAAACCCCAAGGGGGGGGGCGAGGGGCTTTCTTT; CDR3 protein: CASIKPQGGGRGAFF
clone size: -; J gene: TRBJ1-1; V gene: TRBV6-1; D gene: -; CDR3 DNA: TGTGCCAGCAGACAGGTGAACACTGAAGCTTTCTTT; CDR3 protein: CASRQVNTEAFF
clone size: -; J gene: TRBJ2-7; V gene: TRBV4-1; D gene: TRBD2; CDR3 DNA: TGCGCCAGCAGCCATGTCCCCCTCGGGGGGTCCTACGAGCAGTACTTC; CDR3 protein: CASSHVPLGGSYEQYF
clone size: -; J gene: TRBJ2-3; V gene: TRBV7-3; D gene: TRBD2; CDR3 DNA: TGTGCCAGCAGCCCGAGTACGGGACTAGCGGGAGTCGGGGATACGCAGTATTTT; CDR3 protein: CASSPSTGLAGVGDTQYF
clone size: -; J gene: TRBJ2-1; V gene: TRBV7-3; D gene: -; CDR3 DNA: TGTGCCAGCAGCTTAAGGGGCAGGGGCCCCGACAATGAGCAGTTCTTC; CDR3 protein: CASSLRGRGPDNEQFF
clone size: -; J gene: TRBJ2-3; V gene: TRBV4-3; D gene: -; CDR3 DNA: TGCGCCAGCAGCCAAGATCTACTTGAGTCCGAGCGGCCGCCCACAGATACGCAGTATTTT; CDR3 protein: CASSQDLLESERPPTDTQYF
clone size: -; J gene: TRBJ2-5; V gene: TRBV7-2; D gene: TRBD2; CDR3 DNA: TGTGCCAGCAGCCCACGGAGCGGGAGTTGGGAGACCCAGTACTTC; CDR3 protein: CASSPRSGSWETQYF